These 31 T cell receptor beta chains were all obtained from the same sample, sequenced in a study of blood T cell repertoires in COVID-19 (dated by TCRdb to between 2020 and 2021). Libraries were constructed by the immunoSEQ multiplex PCR assay. TCRdb provides this immuneACCESS table in a form limited to in-frame rearrangements. Some clones are lacking; in checked studies, under half of them reflect an unresolved V gene, and why the rest are absent is not known. The table for this sample lists some 80,000 clones; roughly 81% of them were counted only once. Of the sample, about a tenth falls within the top ten clones. The specimen was peripheral blood. Source of these receptors: a man in his sixties with COVID-19, enrolled during active disease.

In its sample, this clone was seen once. The chain uses TRBV11-2 and TRBJ2-1; TRBD2 matches at 9 bases. The germline V gene has CDR1 SGHAT and CDR2 FQNNGV. The CDR3 sequence is 14 residues long. With V trimmed by 2 bases and J by 6 bases, 2 bases remained unmatched. The CDR3 bases are TGTGCCAGCAGCTTACTAGCGGGAACCAATGAGCAGTTCTTC. It is translated as CASSLLAGTNEQFF.

The V call is TRBV6-6, the J call TRBJ1-5; 7 positions agree with TRBD1. This CDR3 spans 14 amino acids. V was clipped by 3 bases and J by 6 bases; unmatched bases: 5. CDR1 and CDR2 from the germline V gene are MNHNY and SVGAGI (reference sequence). The CDR3 is CASSYGQVSQPQHF. The CDR3 nucleotides read TGTGCCAGCAGTTATGGACAGGTGAGTCAGCCCCAGCATTTT.

The chain recombines TRBV12-5 with TRBJ1-1, with 9 bases lining up with TRBD1. The CDR3 length is 14 residues. The trim removed 5 bases at V and 3 bases at J, leaving 4 bases unmatched. Per germline, CDR1 LGHNT and CDR2 FRNRAP. In DNA form, the CDR3 reads TGTGCTAGTGGTCAGGGGACAGGGTACACTGAAGCTTTCTTT. Translation gives CASGQGTGYTEAFF.

This clone has just one count. This chain joins TRBV11-2 and TRBJ2-1; 7 nucleotides agree with TRBD1. Germline V gene data show CDR1 as SGHAT and CDR2 as FQNNGV. CDR3 length equals 13 residues. J lost 2 bases, V lost 9 bases, and 4 bases had no gene match. CDR3 DNA: TGTGCCAGTGGGGGACAGCCCTACAATGAGCAGTTCTTC. It translates to CASGGQPYNEQFF.

This clone occurred once. This sequence joins TRBV6-6 and TRBJ2-7, with D possibly being TRBD2 (6 bases). The CDR3 has 12 amino acids. The germline V gene has CDR1 MNHNY and CDR2 SVGAGI (reference sequence). Trimming stripped 6 bases from V and 12 bases from J, with 18 bases between. The CDR3 nucleotides are TGTGCCAGCAGCCCCGGGAGCTTCTCAAGGTACTTC. This encodes CASSPGSFSRYF.

The rearrangement links TRBV10-3 to TRBJ2-5; 9 positions match TRBD1. CDR3 length: 16 amino acids. The germline CDR1 and CDR2 sequences are ENHRY and SYGVKD. J was trimmed by 5 bases and V by 6 bases; bases with no gene match: 13. CDR3 DNA: TGTGCCATCAGGGAACCCGCAGGACAGGGGATGGAGACCCAGTACTTC. It yields the protein CAIREPAGQGMETQYF.

The V and J genes are TRBV5-4 and TRBJ2-3; D remains unclear. Germline CDR1 SGHNT, CDR2 YYREEE (reference sequence). This CDR3 is 16 amino acids long. Trimming cost V 0 bases and J 6 bases, with 17 bases left between them. The CDR3 spells CASSLVVSPDRDTQYF. The CDR3 DNA is TGTGCCAGCAGCTTGGTCGTTAGCCCAGATCGGGATACGCAGTATTTT.

The chain has TRBV10-3 and TRBJ2-6; maybe TRBD1 (6 bases). CDR1 ENHRY and CDR2 SYGVKD come from the germline V gene. V lost 4 bases and J lost 0, with 19 bases in between. The CDR3 is 19 amino acids. The CDR3, as DNA: TGTGCCATCAGTGGGGGGCCGGGACGGTTCGACTCTGGGGCCAACGTCCTGACTTTC. Translating it yields CAISGGPGRFDSGANVLTF.

The chain has TRBV9 and TRBJ2-7; D is possibly TRBD1 (5 bases). Germline loops: CDR1 SGDLS, CDR2 YYNGEE. The CDR3 totals 12 residues. With 3 bases removed from V and 3 bases from J, the gap between germline ends came to 7 bases. The CDR3 protein is CASSGQGYEQYF. The CDR3 bases are TGTGCCAGCAGCGGGCAGGGCTACGAGCAGTACTTC.

The chain recombines TRBV28 with TRBJ1-2, with 9 nucleotides matching TRBD1. The germline V gene has CDR1 MDHEN and CDR2 SYDVKM. The V segment lost 6 bases and the J segment 6 bases; nucleotides outside the gene matches: 11. The CDR3 is 15 amino acids. CDR3 nucleotides: TGTGCCAGCAGAAATGGGGGCACAGGGGGCGATGGCTACACCTTC. This encodes CASRNGGTGGDGYTF.

J is TRBJ2-4 and V is TRBV19, with 9 bases that match TRBD2. CDR1 is LNHDA and CDR2 is SQIVND in the germline V gene (reference sequence). Trimming at V came to 4 bases and at J to 7 bases, leaving 5 bases not matched to a gene. CDR3 length: 14 amino acids. The CDR3 bases are TGTGCCAGTAGTAGAGGGCGGGAGGGCAACATTCAGTACTTC. Amino acids: CASSRGREGNIQYF. Using reference TRBV19 and TRBJ2-4 for the parts outside the CDR3, the full variable domain is DGGITQSPKYLFRKEGQNVTLSCEQNLNHDAMYWYRQDPGQGLRLIYYSQIVNDFQKGDIAEGYSVSREKKESFPLTVTSAQKNPTAFYLCASSRGREGNIQYFGAGTRLSVL.

This clone was detected once. The chain is built from TRBV19 and TRBJ2-7; 10 bases align to TRBD1. The CDR3 contains 16 residues. The germline CDR1 and CDR2 sequences are LNHDA and SQIVND (reference sequence). V gave up 1 base and J gave up 6 bases; unmatched junction bases: 9. The CDR3 DNA is TGTGCCAGTAGTATAGTTGGGGGACAGGGGACCATCGAGCAGTACTTC. Translation: CASSIVGGQGTIEQYF.

The sample holds one count of this clone. This chain joins TRBV5-1 and TRBJ2-3; TRBD1 might be the D (5 bases). Germline V gene sequence: CDR1 SGHRS, CDR2 YFSETQ. This CDR3 has 15 amino acids. The V and J ends lost 0 bases and 2 bases respectively, with 10 bases between them. CDR3: CASSLVQGTTDTQYF. DNA of the CDR3: TGCGCCAGCAGCTTGGTGCAGGGCACCACAGATACGCAGTATTTT.

The chain links TRBV27 to TRBJ1-1; 10 nucleotides agree with TRBD1. The CDR3 is made up of 14 amino acids. V lost 5 bases, J lost 3 bases, and 3 bases stayed unmatched. Germline CDR1 is MNHEY and CDR2 is SMNVEV (reference sequence). CDR3 loop: CASSAGQGYTEAFF. The CDR3 region has the DNA TGTGCCAGCAGTGCGGGACAGGGGTACACTGAAGCTTTCTTT.

This chain connects TRBV9 to TRBJ2-1; D gene unclear. There are 15 residues in the CDR3. The germline V and J ends were trimmed by 3 bases and 9 bases, with 19 bases remaining between them. CDR1 and CDR2 (germline): SGDLS, YYNGEE. The CDR3 region has the DNA TGTGCCAGCAGCGCGTTCCCCGAGTCTATTGCTGAGCAGTTCTTC. It yields the protein CASSAFPESIAEQFF.

The chain uses TRBV28 and TRBJ1-5; possible D gene TRBD1, 5 bases. Germline values: CDR1 MDHEN, CDR2 SYDVKM. Trimming shortened V by 8 bases and J by 3 bases, and 11 bases separated the two germline ends. The CDR3 extends over 13 amino acids. Here the CDR3 reads CASVWGINQPQHF. CDR3 coding DNA: TGTGCCAGCGTTTGGGGCATCAATCAGCCCCAGCATTTT.

The CDR3 region is CASSLGGTVDQPQHF. The DNA for the CDR3 is TGTGCCAGCAGCCTAGGCGGGACAGTCGACCAGCCCCAGCATTTT. V is TRBV3-1 (or the pseudogene TRBV3-2) and J is TRBJ1-5; 7 bases are shared with TRBD1. The V gene's germline CDR1 is LGHDT and CDR2 YNNKEL (reference sequence). The CDR3 has 15 residues. V shed 4 bases and J 7 bases; nucleotides not matched to a gene: 10.

V and J are TRBV19 and TRBJ1-5; possible D gene TRBD1, 6 bases. This CDR3 spans 13 amino acids. Germline V gene lookup returns CDR1 LNHDA and CDR2 SQIVND (reference sequence). V gave up 4 bases and J gave up 7 bases, with 11 bases separating them. CDR3 region: CASSTQGFQPQHF. The CDR3 DNA reads as TGTGCCAGTAGTACTCAGGGGTTCCAGCCCCAGCATTTT.

The chain links TRBV29-1 to TRBJ1-1; a possible D gene is TRBD1 (6 bases). This CDR3 has 13 residues. Germline V gene lookup returns CDR1 SQVTM and CDR2 ANQGSEA. The CDR3 DNA is TGCAGTATCCGGGACACACTGAACACTGAAGCTTTCTTT. It encodes CSIRDTLNTEAFF.

J is TRBJ1-5 and V is TRBV3-1 (or the pseudogene TRBV3-2), with 8 bases matching TRBD1. CDR1 is LGHDT, CDR2 YNNKEL, per germline (reference sequence). The CDR3 runs 17 residues. The trim removed 6 bases at V and 3 bases at J, leaving 13 bases unmatched. The CDR3 DNA reads as TGTGCCAGCAGTCCAACCGACAGGGGTTTATTCAATCAGCCCCAGCATTTT. Residues: CASSPTDRGLFNQPQHF.

The chain employs TRBV13 and TRBJ1-2; no reliable D call. Germline CDR1 reads PRHDT; CDR2 reads FYEKMQ (reference sequence). V was pared by 4 bases and J by 0 bases, with 12 bases between. The CDR3 runs to 15 residues. CDR3 amino acids: CASSSRGPTNYGYTF. DNA of the CDR3: TGTGCCAGCAGCTCCCGCGGGCCCACTAACTATGGCTACACCTTC.

This chain connects TRBV6-5 to TRBJ2-3, with 7 bases aligning to TRBD2. V lost 3 bases and J lost 2; bases outside the gene matches: 5. The CDR3 runs to 15 residues. Looked up from germline, CDR1 is MNHEY and CDR2 is SVGAGI. CDR3 protein: CASSYWGGFTDTQYF. CDR3 sequence (DNA): TGTGCCAGCAGTTATTGGGGGGGTTTCACAGATACGCAGTATTTT.

This clone was observed once. The chain has TRBV5-1 and TRBJ1-1; TRBD1 aligns across 7 bases. V trimming: 1 base; J trimming: 1 base; junction bases outside the gene matches: 16. This CDR3 is 19 amino acids long. Germline CDR1 and CDR2: SGHRS and YFSETQ. This CDR3 is CASSLFPIGMGQTNTEAFF. The CDR3, as DNA: TGCGCCAGCAGCTTGTTCCCGATAGGTATGGGACAGACGAACACTGAAGCTTTCTTT.

This chain connects TRBV28 to TRBJ1-6; D perhaps matches TRBD1 (6 bases). Per germline, CDR1 MDHEN and CDR2 SYDVKM. V lost 5 bases and J 3 bases, leaving 14 bases between the germline ends. The CDR3 loop spans 16 amino acids. The DNA for the CDR3 is TGTGCCAGCAGTGCCCCGCAGGGGTTCTATAATTCACCCCTCCACTTT. It is translated as CASSAPQGFYNSPLHF.

The chain has TRBV24-1 and TRBJ1-5; D perhaps matches TRBD1 (5 bases). Germline V gives CDR1 KGHDR, CDR2 SFDVKD. The CDR3 is made up of 14 amino acids. Trimming stripped 0 bases from V and 7 bases from J, with 9 bases between. In nucleotides, the CDR3 is TGTGCCACCAGTGATTTGGGAGGGGAACAGCCCCAGCATTTT. This encodes CATSDLGGEQPQHF.

This chain connects TRBV2 to TRBJ2-2; D remains unclear. Germline-derived CDR1 and CDR2 are SNHLY and FYNNEI. The CDR3 spans 15 residues. V lost 3 bases and J lost 9, with 17 bases in between. The CDR3: CASSEEPLVFRELFF. The CDR3 DNA reads as TGTGCCAGCAGTGAGGAACCTCTAGTCTTCCGGGAGCTGTTTTTT.

The chain has TRBV2 and TRBJ1-5; D perhaps matches TRBD1 (5 bases). The ends were cut back, 6 bases at V and 1 base at J, with 16 bases in the middle. There are 16 residues in the CDR3. Germline V gene sequence: CDR1 SNHLY, CDR2 FYNNEI. Here the CDR3 reads CASRAGTGGSNQPQHF. The CDR3 region has the DNA TGTGCCAGCAGGGCCGGGACCGGGGGAAGCAATCAGCCCCAGCATTTT. Full variable domain (rest looked up from reference TRBV2 and TRBJ1-5): EPEVTQTPSHQVTQMGQEVILRCVPISNHLYFYWYRQILGQKVEFLVSFYNNEISEKSEIFDDQFSVERPDGSNFTLKIRSTKLEDSAMYFCASRAGTGGSNQPQHFGDGTRLSIL.

V usage is TRBV2 and J usage is TRBJ1-2; TRBD1 agrees at 10 bases. This CDR3 is 14 amino acids long. Per germline, CDR1 SNHLY and CDR2 FYNNEI. Germline trimming cut 6 bases from V and 2 bases from J; bases unmatched to any gene: 3. This CDR3 is CASRPGQGNYGYTF. The DNA of the CDR3 is TGTGCCAGCAGGCCGGGACAGGGGAACTATGGCTACACCTTC.

CDR3 sequence reads: CASSAAYNTGELFF. CDR3 bases: TGTGCCAGCAGCGCTGCCTATAACACCGGGGAGCTGTTTTTT. The genes are TRBV9 and TRBJ2-2; D is unclear. V was clipped by 3 bases and J by 2 bases, with 8 bases between them. Germline V lookup: CDR1 SGDLS, CDR2 YYNGEE. The CDR3 is 14 amino acids.

The chain combines TRBV5-1 with TRBJ1-1, with D possibly being TRBD1 (6 bases). Trimming cost V 1 base and J 1 base, with 8 bases left between them. CDR1 and CDR2 from the germline V gene are SGHRS and YFSETQ. The length of the CDR3 is 14 residues. The CDR3 DNA reads as TGCGCCAGCAGCTTGACAGGGTCGAACACTGAAGCTTTCTTT. Protein product: CASSLTGSNTEAFF.

The DNA for the CDR3 is TGTGCCAGCAGGTCACCGGGACAGGGTGGTACCGGGGAGCTGTTTTTT. Translation: CASRSPGQGGTGELFF. The V and J genes are TRBV28 and TRBJ2-2, with 9 bases matching TRBD1. This CDR3 region has 16 residues. Looked up from germline, CDR1 is MDHEN and CDR2 is SYDVKM. The trim removed 6 bases at V and 5 bases at J, leaving 10 bases unmatched.